This T cell receptor (beta chain) was recovered during a study of shared clonotypes between healthy human individuals (TCRdb year 2020). For the study in its entirety: The cohort included three men and a couple of women between 18 and 49 years of age. The study deeply sequenced blood TCR repertoires of about 5 healthy adults to estimate repertoire size and the extent of clonotype sharing between individuals. To increase sequencing depth and limit assay-specific biases, TCR repertoire library preparation and sequencing were carried out by different laboratories using diverse techniques. Per donor, leukapheresis produced somewhere between about 0.94 and 9.5 billion PBMCs. The full study reports these points: The small number of donors limited the genetic and exposure-history diversity represented. Pairwise subsampling led to the expectation that sequencing depth would affect the degree of clonotype sharing among donors. Sampling was limited to blood, and TCR repertoires in tissue likely differ from TCR repertoires in blood.

Notes on this clone: The clone's antigen remains unknown. Per-base qualities were not stored, and no clone one base away is much larger.

The CDR3 measures 10 amino acids from cysteine to phenylalanine. The retained sequence is limited to the CDR3, 30 bases, with the frame set at the first base. Taken from the germline V gene (reference sequence), the CDR1 and CDR2 loops are DFQATT and SNEGSKA. Deletion took 5 bases off V and 7 bases off J, with a span of 6 bases between the germline ends. TCR CDR3 regions were amplified from genomic DNA by multiplex PCR using the deep immunoSEQ assay. Genomic DNA extracted from each cell subset was distributed evenly over all wells of several immunoSEQ 96-well plates, and each plate served as one replicate. For unsorted PBMC, each replicate PCR was loaded with 300 to 350 ng genomic DNA, equivalent to tens of thousands of T cell genomes. Unsorted PBMC genomic DNA was sequenced across ten immunoSEQ deep assay plates. Purified libraries were quantified with a Qubit 3.0 fluorometer, sized on a Bioanalyzer 2100, and re-quantified with the KAPA Library Quantification kit. Every immunoSEQ 96-well plate was sequenced on a dedicated single-read 150-cycle Illumina NextSeq 550 flow cell. The authors' pipeline ran thus. Because the immunoSEQ output included only junctional sequences and no quality scores, the filtering could not be the same as the filtering used for full-length reads. Sequences were annotated with PyIR, a Python wrapper for IgBLAST v1.9, and V/J genes and CDR3 were assigned using IMGT germline references. Any read was removed if the V/J assignment was weak (E-value above 1e-6), the CDR3 was missing, or the read contained stop codons, out-of-frame junctions, or ambiguous translated residues. V3J clonotypes were defined by identical inferred V gene, J gene, and CDR3 amino acid sequence. The percentage overlap between two repertoires was calculated by dividing the number of shared unique clonotypes by the size of the smaller repertoire. Richness of each repertoire was evaluated using RTK rarefaction, the Chao1 estimator, and Recon v2.1 estimates of unobserved clonotypes. What TCRdb holds here is the immuneACCESS table cut down to in-frame rearrangements. Part of the clones is not present; checked against another copy, under half of the missing clones reflect an unresolved V gene, and the others are unexplained. V and J calls plus clone size are reproduced from that table; the DNA served to infer D and trimming. This sample lists about half a million clones; about 72% were detected once. The ten largest clones add up to more than 10% of the sample.

The donors were healthy, HIV-negative adults with no recently reported acute infections or vaccinations. Only Caucasian adults living in Nashville, Tennessee, USA were represented among the donors. For unsorted samples, tens of millions of PBMCs were counted and genomic DNA was extracted with the QIAamp DNA Blood Mini kit. Blood was collected by leukapheresis, and PBMCs were isolated by Ficoll-Histopaque density gradient centrifugation and then cryopreserved in liquid nitrogen vapor phase. This TCR was recovered from a woman aged 40-49 years in good health. Some clones in this sample may be carry-over from other donors' samples. The rearranged chain carries TRBV20-1 and TRBJ2-1; the D segment cannot be called with confidence. The specimen sequenced was PBMCs. The nucleotide sequence reads as follows: TGCAGTGCTCTCCTGAATGAGCAGTTCTTC. This is translated as CSALLNEQFF.